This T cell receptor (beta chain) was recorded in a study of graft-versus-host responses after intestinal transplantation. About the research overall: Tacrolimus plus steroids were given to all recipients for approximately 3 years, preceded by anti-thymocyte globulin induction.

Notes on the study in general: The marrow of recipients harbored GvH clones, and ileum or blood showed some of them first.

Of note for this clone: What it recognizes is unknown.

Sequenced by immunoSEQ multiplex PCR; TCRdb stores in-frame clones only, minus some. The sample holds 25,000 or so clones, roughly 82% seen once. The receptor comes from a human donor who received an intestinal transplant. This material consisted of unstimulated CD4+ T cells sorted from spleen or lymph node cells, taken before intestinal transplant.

In DNA, the CDR3 is TGTGCCAGTAGCACCGGGACGACGAACACCGGGGAGCTGTTTTTT. This translates into CASSTGTTNTGELFF. V is TRBV19 and J is TRBJ2-2; tentatively, D is TRBD1 or TRBD2 (5 bases each). Germline CDR1 and CDR2: LNHDA and SQIVND (reference sequence). The V end was cut by 6 bases, the J end by 0 bases, with 11 bases between. This CDR3 region has 15 residues.